This T cell receptor beta chain was observed in a study of cytomegalovirus exposure and HLA in healthy donors. The study ran its PCR with 60 Vbeta and 13 Jbeta primers. Clones were read by immunoSEQ multiplex PCR, and TCRdb kept only the in-frame ones, dropping some. The data hold about 130,000 clones, with 74% observed a single time. The source material was PBMCs. The receptor comes from a middle-aged man in good health and CMV-seropositive.

CDR3 coding DNA: TGTGCCAGCGGGAGGGGGGGAAGGCAGCCCCAGCATTTT. Translation gives CASGRGGRQPQHF. V is TRBV6-5 and J is TRBJ1-5; possible D gene TRBD1, 6 bases. The CDR3 totals 13 residues. Germline CDR1 and CDR2: MNHEY and SVGAGI. Trimming cost V 8 bases and J 7 bases, with 15 bases left between them.